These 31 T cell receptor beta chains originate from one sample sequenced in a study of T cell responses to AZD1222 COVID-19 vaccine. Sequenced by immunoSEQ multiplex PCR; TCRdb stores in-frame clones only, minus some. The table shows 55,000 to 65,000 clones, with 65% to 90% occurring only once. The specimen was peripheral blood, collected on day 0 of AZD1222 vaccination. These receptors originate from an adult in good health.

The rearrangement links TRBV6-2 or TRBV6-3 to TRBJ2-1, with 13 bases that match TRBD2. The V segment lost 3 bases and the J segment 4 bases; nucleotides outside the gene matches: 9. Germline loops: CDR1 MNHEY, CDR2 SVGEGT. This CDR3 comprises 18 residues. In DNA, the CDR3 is TGTGCCAGCAGTTATCCCATCGGACTAGCGGGGGCTTACAATGAGCAGTTCTTC. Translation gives CASSYPIGLAGAYNEQFF.

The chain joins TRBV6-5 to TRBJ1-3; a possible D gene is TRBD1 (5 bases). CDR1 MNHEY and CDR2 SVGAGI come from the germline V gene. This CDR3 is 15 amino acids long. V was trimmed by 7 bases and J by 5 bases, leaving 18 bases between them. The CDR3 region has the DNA TGTGCCAGCACCAAAGGGGACGGTCTGAGAAACACCATATATTTT. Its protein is CASTKGDGLRNTIYF.

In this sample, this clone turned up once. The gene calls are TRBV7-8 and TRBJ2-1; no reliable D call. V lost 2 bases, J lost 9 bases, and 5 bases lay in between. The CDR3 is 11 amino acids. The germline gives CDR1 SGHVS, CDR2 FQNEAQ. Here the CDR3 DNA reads TGTGCCAGCAGCTTACGCGGTGAGCAGTTCTTC. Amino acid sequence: CASSLRGEQFF.

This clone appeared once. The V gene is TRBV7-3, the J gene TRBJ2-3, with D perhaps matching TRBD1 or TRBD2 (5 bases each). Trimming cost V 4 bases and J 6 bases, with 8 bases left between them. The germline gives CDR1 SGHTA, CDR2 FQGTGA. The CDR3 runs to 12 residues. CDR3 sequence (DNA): TGTGCCAGCAGCTCGGGGCCTGATACGCAGTATTTT. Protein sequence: CASSSGPDTQYF.

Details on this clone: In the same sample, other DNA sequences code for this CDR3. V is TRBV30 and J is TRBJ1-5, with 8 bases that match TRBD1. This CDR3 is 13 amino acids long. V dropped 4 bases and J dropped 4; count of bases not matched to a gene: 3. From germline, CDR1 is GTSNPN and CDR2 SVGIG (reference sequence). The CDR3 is CAWTGGANQPQHF. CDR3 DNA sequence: TGTGCCTGGACAGGGGGCGCGAATCAGCCCCAGCATTTT.

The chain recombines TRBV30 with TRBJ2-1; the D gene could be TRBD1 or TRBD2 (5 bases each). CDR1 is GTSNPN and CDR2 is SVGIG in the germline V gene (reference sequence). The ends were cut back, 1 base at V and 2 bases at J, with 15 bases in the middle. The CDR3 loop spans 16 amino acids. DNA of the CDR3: TGTGCCTGGAGTGAATGGGGGAAGTATCCCTACAATGAGCAGTTCTTC. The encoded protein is CAWSEWGKYPYNEQFF.

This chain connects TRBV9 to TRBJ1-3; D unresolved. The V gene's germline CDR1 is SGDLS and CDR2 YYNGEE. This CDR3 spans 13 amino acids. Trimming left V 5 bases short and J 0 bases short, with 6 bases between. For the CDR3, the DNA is TGTGCCAGCAGGTCCAGCTCTGGAAACACCATATATTTT. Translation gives CASRSSSGNTIYF.

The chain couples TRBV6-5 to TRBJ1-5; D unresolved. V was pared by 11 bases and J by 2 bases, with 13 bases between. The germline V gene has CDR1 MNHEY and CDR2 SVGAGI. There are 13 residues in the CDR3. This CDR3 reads CAVTPGGNQPQHF. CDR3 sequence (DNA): TGTGCCGTAACTCCCGGGGGCAATCAGCCCCAGCATTTT.

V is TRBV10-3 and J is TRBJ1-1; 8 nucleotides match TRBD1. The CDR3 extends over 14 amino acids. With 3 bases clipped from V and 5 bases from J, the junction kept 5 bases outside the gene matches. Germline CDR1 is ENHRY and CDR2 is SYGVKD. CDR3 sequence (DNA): TGTGCCATCAGTGAAACAGGGGGGCGAACTGAAGCTTTCTTT. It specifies CAISETGGRTEAFF.

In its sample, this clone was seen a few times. The CDR3 DNA reads as TGTGCCAGCAGCTTAGCAGGGGGTAATGAAAAACTGTTTTTT. Translating it yields CASSLAGGNEKLFF. This chain links TRBV7-8 with TRBJ1-4, with a possible D match to TRBD1 (6 bases). This CDR3 region has 14 residues. The V gene's germline CDR1 is SGHVS and CDR2 FQNEAQ. V was cut by 0 bases and J by 4 bases, with 6 bases left in between.

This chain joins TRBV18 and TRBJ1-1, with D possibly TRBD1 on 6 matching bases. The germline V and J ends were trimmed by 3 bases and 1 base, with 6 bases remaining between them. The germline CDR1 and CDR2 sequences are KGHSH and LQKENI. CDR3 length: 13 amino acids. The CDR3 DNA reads TGTGCCAGCTCACCGGGGGCGAACACTGAAGCTTTCTTT. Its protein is CASSPGANTEAFF.

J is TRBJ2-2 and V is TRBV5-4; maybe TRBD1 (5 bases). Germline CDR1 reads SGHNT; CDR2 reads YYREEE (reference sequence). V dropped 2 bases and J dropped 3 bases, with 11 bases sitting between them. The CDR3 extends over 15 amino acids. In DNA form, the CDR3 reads TGTGCCAGCAGCTTTGAAGGGGTACACACCGGGGAGCTGTTTTTT. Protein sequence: CASSFEGVHTGELFF.

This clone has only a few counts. The CDR3, as DNA: TGTGCCAGCAGTTCGATTAGCGGACGCACAGATACGCAGTATTTT. This gives the protein CASSSISGRTDTQYF. The chain couples TRBV28 to TRBJ2-3; a possible D gene is TRBD2 (6 bases). Germline V gene sequence: CDR1 MDHEN, CDR2 SYDVKM. The CDR3 spans 15 residues. V was shortened by 4 bases and J by 1 base, with 12 bases between the two germline ends. The full variable domain, in which reference TRBV28 and TRBJ2-3 provide the parts outside the CDR3, is DVKVTQSSRYLVKRTGEKVFLECVQDMDHENMFWYRQDPGLGLRLIYFSYDVKMKEKGDIPEGYSVSREKKERFSLILESASTNQTSMYLCASSSISGRTDTQYFGPGTRLTVL.

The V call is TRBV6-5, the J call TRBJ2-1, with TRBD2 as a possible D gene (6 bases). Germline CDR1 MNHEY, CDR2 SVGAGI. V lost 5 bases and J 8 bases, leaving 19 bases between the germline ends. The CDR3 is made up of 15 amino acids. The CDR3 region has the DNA TGTGCCAGCAGTACTACTGGCGGGGCGGGTCATGAGCAGTTCTTC. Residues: CASSTTGGAGHEQFF.

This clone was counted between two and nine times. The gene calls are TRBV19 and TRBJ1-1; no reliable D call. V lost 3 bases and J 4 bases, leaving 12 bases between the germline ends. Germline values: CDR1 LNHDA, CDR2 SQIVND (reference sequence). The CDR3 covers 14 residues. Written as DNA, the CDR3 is TGTGCCAGTAGTATTTCCCGGACTCGCACTGAAGCTTTCTTT. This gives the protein CASSISRTRTEAFF. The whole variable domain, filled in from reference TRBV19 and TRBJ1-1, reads DGGITQSPKYLFRKEGQNVTLSCEQNLNHDAMYWYRQDPGQGLRLIYYSQIVNDFQKGDIAEGYSVSREKKESFPLTVTSAQKNPTAFYLCASSISRTRTEAFFGQGTRLTVV.

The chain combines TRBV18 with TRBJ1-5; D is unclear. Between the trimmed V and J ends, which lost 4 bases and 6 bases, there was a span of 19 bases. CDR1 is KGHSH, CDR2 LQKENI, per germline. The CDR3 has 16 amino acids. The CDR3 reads CASSQSGRRGSQPQHF. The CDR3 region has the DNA TGTGCCAGCTCACAGTCAGGAAGGAGAGGGAGTCAGCCCCAGCATTTT.

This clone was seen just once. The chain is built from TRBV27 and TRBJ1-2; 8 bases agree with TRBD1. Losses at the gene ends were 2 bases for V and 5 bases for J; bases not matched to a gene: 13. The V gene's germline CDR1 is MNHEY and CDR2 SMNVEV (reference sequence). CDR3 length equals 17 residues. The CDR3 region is CASSLSGPTGDLYGYTF. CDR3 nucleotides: TGTGCCAGCAGTTTAAGTGGGCCGACAGGGGATCTTTATGGCTACACCTTC.

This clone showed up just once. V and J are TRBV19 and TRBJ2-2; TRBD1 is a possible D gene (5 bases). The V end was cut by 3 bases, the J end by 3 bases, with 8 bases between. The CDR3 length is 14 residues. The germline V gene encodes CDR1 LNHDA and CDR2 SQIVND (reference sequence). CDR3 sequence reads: CASSIIRDTGELFF. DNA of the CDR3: TGTGCCAGTAGTATTATCAGGGACACCGGGGAGCTGTTTTTT.

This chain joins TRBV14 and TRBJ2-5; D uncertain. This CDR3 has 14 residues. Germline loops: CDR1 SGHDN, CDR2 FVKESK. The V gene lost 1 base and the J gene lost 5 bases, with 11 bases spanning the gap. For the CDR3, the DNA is TGTGCCAGCAGCCAAGTGGGGTTGGAGGAGACCCAGTACTTC. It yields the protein CASSQVGLEETQYF. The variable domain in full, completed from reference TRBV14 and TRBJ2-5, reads EAGVTQFPSHSVIEKGQTVTLRCDPISGHDNLYWYRRVMGKEIKFLLHFVKESKQDESGMPNNRFLAERTGGTYSTLKVQPAELEDSGVYFCASSQVGLEETQYFGPGTRLLVL.

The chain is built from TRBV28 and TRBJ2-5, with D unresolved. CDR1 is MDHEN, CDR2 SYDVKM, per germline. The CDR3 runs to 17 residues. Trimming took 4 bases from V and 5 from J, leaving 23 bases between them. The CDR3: CASSSLLRPRGLETQYF. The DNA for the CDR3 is TGTGCCAGCAGTTCCCTTCTAAGGCCTCGAGGTTTGGAGACCCAGTACTTC.

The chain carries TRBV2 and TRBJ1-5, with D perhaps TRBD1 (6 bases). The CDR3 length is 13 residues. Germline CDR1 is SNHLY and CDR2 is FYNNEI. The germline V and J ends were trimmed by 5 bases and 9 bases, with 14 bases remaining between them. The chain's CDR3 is CASSSGTRGPQHF. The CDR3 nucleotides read TGTGCCAGCAGTTCCGGGACAAGGGGGCCCCAGCATTTT.

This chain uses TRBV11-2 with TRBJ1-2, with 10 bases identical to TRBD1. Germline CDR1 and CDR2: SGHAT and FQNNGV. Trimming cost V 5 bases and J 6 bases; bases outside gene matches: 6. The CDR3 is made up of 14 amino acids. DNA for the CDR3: TGTGCCAGCAGCCCCCGGACAGGGGGACATGGCTACACCTTC. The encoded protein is CASSPRTGGHGYTF.

The DNA for the CDR3 is TGTGCCAGCAGCTCAATGGACAGGGGGAATGAGCAGTTCTTC. Translating gives CASSSMDRGNEQFF. The J gene is TRBJ2-1, the V gene TRBV5-5; TRBD1 matches at 10 bases. Germline lookup yields CDR1 SGHKS and CDR2 YYEKEE (reference sequence). There are 14 residues in the CDR3. J lost 7 bases, V lost 3 bases, and 4 bases had no gene match.

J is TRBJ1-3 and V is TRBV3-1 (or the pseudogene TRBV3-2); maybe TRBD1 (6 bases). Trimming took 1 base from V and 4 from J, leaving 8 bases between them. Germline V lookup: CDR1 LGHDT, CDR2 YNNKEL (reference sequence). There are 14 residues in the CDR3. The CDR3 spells CASSQGGTGNTIYF. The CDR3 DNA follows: TGTGCCAGCAGCCAAGGGGGGACAGGAAACACCATATATTTT.

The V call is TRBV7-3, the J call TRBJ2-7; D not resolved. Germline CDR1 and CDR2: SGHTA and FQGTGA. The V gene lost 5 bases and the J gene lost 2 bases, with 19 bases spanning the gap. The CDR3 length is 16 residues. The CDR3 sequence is CASSLVGVGVTYEQYF. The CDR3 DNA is TGTGCCAGCAGCCTCGTCGGCGTGGGCGTAACCTACGAGCAGTACTTC.

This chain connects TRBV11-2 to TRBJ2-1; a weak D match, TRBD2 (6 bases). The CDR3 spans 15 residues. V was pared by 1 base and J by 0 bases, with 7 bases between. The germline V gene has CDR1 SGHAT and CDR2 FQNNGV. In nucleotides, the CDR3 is TGTGCCAGCAGCTTAGTCGGGGGCTCCTACAATGAGCAGTTCTTC. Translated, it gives CASSLVGGSYNEQFF.

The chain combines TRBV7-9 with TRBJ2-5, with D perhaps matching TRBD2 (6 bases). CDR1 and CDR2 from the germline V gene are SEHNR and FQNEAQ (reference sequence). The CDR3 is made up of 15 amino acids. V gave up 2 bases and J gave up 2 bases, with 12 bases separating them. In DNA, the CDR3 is TGTGCCAGCAGCTTAAGGAGGGCTGATCAAGAGACCCAGTACTTC. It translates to CASSLRRADQETQYF.

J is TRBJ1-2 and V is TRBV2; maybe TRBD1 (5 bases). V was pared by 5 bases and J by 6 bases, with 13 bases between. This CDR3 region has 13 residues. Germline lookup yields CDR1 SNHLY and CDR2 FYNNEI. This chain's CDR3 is CASSQGTTHGYTF. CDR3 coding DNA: TGTGCCAGCAGTCAAGGGACGACCCATGGCTACACCTTC.

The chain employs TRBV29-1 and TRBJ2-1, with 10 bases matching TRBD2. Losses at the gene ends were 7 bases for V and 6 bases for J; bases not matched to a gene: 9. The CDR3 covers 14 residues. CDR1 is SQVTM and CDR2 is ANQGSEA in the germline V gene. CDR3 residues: CSAKRGGMGNEQFF. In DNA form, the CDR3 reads TGCAGCGCCAAGCGGGGGGGTATGGGCAATGAGCAGTTCTTC.

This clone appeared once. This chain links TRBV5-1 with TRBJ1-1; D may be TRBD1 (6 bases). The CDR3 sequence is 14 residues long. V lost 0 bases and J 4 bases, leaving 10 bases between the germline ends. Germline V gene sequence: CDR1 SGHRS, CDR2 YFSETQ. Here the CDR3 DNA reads TGCGCCAGCAGCTTGGCCGGGGGCGGCACTGAAGCTTTCTTT. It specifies CASSLAGGGTEAFF. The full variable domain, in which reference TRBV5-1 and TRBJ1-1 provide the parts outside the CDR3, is KAGVTQTPRYLIKTRGQQVTLSCSPISGHRSVSWYQQTPGQGLQFLFEYFSETQRNKGNFPGRFSGRQFSNSRSEMNVSTLELGDSALYLCASSLAGGGTEAFFGQGTRLTVV.

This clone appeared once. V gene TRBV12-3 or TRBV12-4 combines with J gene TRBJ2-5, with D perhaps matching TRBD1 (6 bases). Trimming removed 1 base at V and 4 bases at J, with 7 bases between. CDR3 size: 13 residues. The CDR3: CASSLVQGETQYF. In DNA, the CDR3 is TGTGCCAGCAGTTTAGTACAGGGAGAGACCCAGTACTTC.